This T cell receptor (beta chain) was documented in a study of blood T cells in healthy people across ages. At the level of the study: About one barcoded beta molecule per two T cells came from capture by template switching.

The CDR3 covers 16 residues. Germline V gene sequence: CDR1 MNHEY, CDR2 SVGAGI. Sample-barcoded 5' priming and a J-beta primer mix drove a second PCR of about 6 to 11 cycles. TCRdb reprocessed the 5' RACE reads with MiXCR, giving one entry per CDR3 protein. The sample carries roughly 2 million distinct CDR3 sequences, around half recorded once. The table lists this clonotype with a few counts. Antigen unknown. Study findings and constraints: It was not known whether donors were CMV positive (a possible confounder of expanded clonotype changes).

This receptor was taken from a woman in her thirties or forties in good health. The gene calls are TRBV6-5 and TRBJ2-5; D is possibly TRBD1 (5 bases). The DNA end is a closer match to TRBJ2-7, so the J assignment may be wrong. The sequenced material came from blood. The DNA for the CDR3 is TGTGCCAGCAGCCGCATTGTGGGGCTGCAGCACTACGAGCAGTACTTC. It codes for CASSRIVGLQHYEQYF.